This is a list of T cell receptor beta chains from one sample in a study of OX40 agonist ivuxolimab in advanced cancers. Assay: immunoSEQ multiplex PCR; the TCRdb copy retains only in-frame clones and omits some. The sample has some 37,000 clones; 88% are singletons. The sample in question was CD4+ or CD8+ T cells sorted from blood, obtained in a trial of the OX40 agonist ivuxolimab. The source is an adult with an advanced solid tumor such as melanoma, head and neck, liver or kidney cancer. Both conserved end residues are part of each CDR3. Fields, in order: clone size, J gene, V gene, D gene, CDR3 DNA, CDR3 protein. The D gene is left open where the match is weak. Clone size is given for some rows only: seen once, a few or many times, or a class if the clone is expanded.

abundance: -; j_gene: TRBJ1-1; v_gene: TRBV6-5; d_gene: -; CDR3nt: TGTGCCAGCAGTTACTCGCTATCAGGGCAGAACACTGAAGCTTTCTTT; CDR3aa: CASSYSLSGQNTEAFF
abundance: -; j_gene: TRBJ2-3; v_gene: TRBV28; d_gene: TRBD1; CDR3nt: TGTGCCAGCAGCCAAGACAGGGGGCGCTCAGATACGCAGTATTTT; CDR3aa: CASSQDRGRSDTQYF
abundance: few; j_gene: TRBJ1-1; v_gene: TRBV18; d_gene: -; CDR3nt: TGTGCCAGCTCACCTCAAGTTGGTCGTACTGAAGCTTTCTTT; CDR3aa: CASSPQVGRTEAFF
abundance: -; j_gene: TRBJ1-2; v_gene: TRBV5-1; d_gene: -; CDR3nt: TGCGCCAGCAGCTCCGGAAGACATCTTAACTATGGCTACACCTTC; CDR3aa: CASSSGRHLNYGYTF
abundance: -; j_gene: TRBJ2-2; v_gene: TRBV2; d_gene: -; CDR3nt: TGTGCCAGCAGCGGTTATTTCACCGGGGAGCTGTTTTTT; CDR3aa: CASSGYFTGELFF
abundance: -; j_gene: TRBJ2-7; v_gene: TRBV5-1; d_gene: -; CDR3nt: TGCGCCAGCAGCCATCCCACACAGGGGAGGGGATTC; CDR3aa: CASSHPTQGRGF
abundance: -; j_gene: TRBJ2-6; v_gene: TRBV5-1; d_gene: -; CDR3nt: TGCGCCAGCAGCTTGGGACACCGGGACATAAGGTCTGGGGCCAACGTCCTGACTTTC; CDR3aa: CASSLGHRDIRSGANVLTF
abundance: -; j_gene: TRBJ2-1; v_gene: TRBV7-3; d_gene: TRBD2; CDR3nt: TGTGCCAGCAGCTTAATCGGGGGGGACACCGAGTGGGATGAGCAGTTCTTC; CDR3aa: CASSLIGGDTEWDEQFF
abundance: -; j_gene: TRBJ2-1; v_gene: TRBV27; d_gene: -; CDR3nt: TGTGCCAGCAGTTTCGAAGCGGCCCTCGCCTACAATGAGCAGTTCTTC; CDR3aa: CASSFEAALAYNEQFF
abundance: -; j_gene: TRBJ2-1; v_gene: TRBV7-3; d_gene: -; CDR3nt: TGTGCCAGCAGCTTAACAGGGTCGGTCTCCTACAATGAGCAGTTCTTC; CDR3aa: CASSLTGSVSYNEQFF
abundance: -; j_gene: TRBJ2-3; v_gene: TRBV5-1; d_gene: TRBD2; CDR3nt: TGCGCCAGCAGCTTGGACCACCGCGGGAGGGGGCAGTATTTT; CDR3aa: CASSLDHRGRGQYF
abundance: -; j_gene: TRBJ2-3; v_gene: TRBV27; d_gene: -; CDR3nt: TGTGCCAGCAGCCGGACAGCTAGCACAGATACGCAGTATTTT; CDR3aa: CASSRTASTDTQYF
abundance: -; j_gene: TRBJ1-2; v_gene: TRBV5-1; d_gene: -; CDR3nt: TGCGCCAGCAGCTCAAAACAGGTTGACTATGGCTACACCTTC; CDR3aa: CASSSKQVDYGYTF
abundance: -; j_gene: TRBJ2-5; v_gene: TRBV2; d_gene: -; CDR3nt: TGTGCCAGCCGAGAAGAGACCCAGTACTTC; CDR3aa: CASREETQYF
abundance: -; j_gene: TRBJ1-1; v_gene: TRBV6-5; d_gene: -; CDR3nt: TGTGCCAGCAGTTACTCGGTCCAGGCAGCATCTTTAGCTTTCTTT; CDR3aa: CASSYSVQAASLAFF
abundance: -; j_gene: TRBJ2-1; v_gene: TRBV29-1; d_gene: TRBD2; CDR3nt: TGCAGCGTTGGGTGGACTAGCGGGAACGATGAGCAGTTCTTC; CDR3aa: CSVGWTSGNDEQFF
abundance: -; j_gene: TRBJ2-7; v_gene: TRBV5-1; d_gene: -; CDR3nt: TGCGCCAGCAGCTTCGGGGACTCCGATTTTTCCGAGCAGTACTTC; CDR3aa: CASSFGDSDFSEQYF
abundance: -; j_gene: TRBJ2-1; v_gene: TRBV14; d_gene: -; CDR3nt: TGTGCCAGCAGCCAAAGTAGCACCTACAATGAGCAGTTCTTC; CDR3aa: CASSQSSTYNEQFF
abundance: -; j_gene: TRBJ2-1; v_gene: TRBV5-1; d_gene: TRBD1; CDR3nt: TGCGCCAGCAGCTTACAGGGGGCAGGCTTACAACGGGAGCAGTTCTTC; CDR3aa: CASSLQGAGLQREQFF
abundance: -; j_gene: TRBJ2-7; v_gene: TRBV27; d_gene: TRBD2; CDR3nt: TGTGCCAGCAGTGTAACCGGGACTAGCTCCTACGAGCAGTACTTC; CDR3aa: CASSVTGTSSYEQYF
abundance: -; j_gene: TRBJ1-5; v_gene: TRBV4-1; d_gene: -; CDR3nt: TGCGCCAGCAGCCCAGCCTGGGACACCGGGAATCAGCCCCAGCATTTT; CDR3aa: CASSPAWDTGNQPQHF
abundance: -; j_gene: TRBJ2-5; v_gene: TRBV11-1; d_gene: TRBD2; CDR3nt: TGTGCCAGCAACACTAAGCGGGGGATTGGAGAGACCCAGTACTTC; CDR3aa: CASNTKRGIGETQYF